A single sample is the source of the 22 T cell receptor beta chains below, sequenced in a study of CD8 T cells in ankylosing spondylitis. TCRdb re-called the 5' RACE reads with MiXCR, one entry per CDR3 protein. The data contain 150,000 or so distinct CDR3 sequences, around a tenth of them singletons. Sequencing input: blood, either unsorted or a sorted T cell fraction (not recorded which). The source is a male donor with ankylosing spondylitis or in good health (not recorded which).

Many counts were recorded for this clonotype. The chain employs TRBV29-1 and TRBJ1-2, with a possible D match to TRBD1 (5 bases). Germline V lookup: CDR1 SQVTM, CDR2 ANQGSEA. The CDR3 sequence is 12 residues long. V was clipped by 7 bases and J by 8 bases, with 17 bases between them. CDR3 nucleotide sequence: TGCAGCGCCTCGGGCGGGGACCCCGGCTACACCTTC. This sequence encodes CSASGGDPGYTF.

This clonotype appeared a few times. V and J are TRBV11-3 and TRBJ2-7, with a weak D call TRBD2 (6 bases). The CDR3 contains 16 residues. Germline loops: CDR1 SGHNT, CDR2 YENEEA. V gave up 3 bases and J gave up 2 bases, with 17 bases separating them. Here the CDR3 DNA reads TGTGCCAGCAGCTTTAGCGCGGGGATTTCGACCTACGAGCAGTACTTC. The encoded protein is CASSFSAGISTYEQYF.

In this sample, this clonotype turned up many times. The chain combines TRBV19 with TRBJ2-7, with a tentative D call TRBD1 (6 bases). Germline CDR1 is LNHDA and CDR2 is SQIVND (reference sequence). V shed 4 bases and J shed 2 bases, with 9 bases lying between them. This CDR3 has 13 amino acids. CDR3 DNA sequence: TGTGCCAGTAGTAAGGGGGTACCCTACGAGCAGTACTTC. It codes for CASSKGVPYEQYF.

This clonotype was detected ten times or more. The rearrangement links TRBV24-1 to TRBJ1-5; D is undetermined. V shed 3 bases and J shed 6 bases, with 2 bases lying between them. The germline V gene has CDR1 KGHDR and CDR2 SFDVKD. This CDR3 has 11 amino acids. CDR3 nucleotide sequence: TGTGCCACCAGTGATAGTCAGCCCCAGCATTTT. It yields the protein CATSDSQPQHF.

This clonotype was counted many times. The rearrangement joins TRBV7-8 to TRBJ1-5, with 7 bases lining up with TRBD1. CDR1 SGHVS and CDR2 FQNEAQ come from the germline V gene. This CDR3 is 15 amino acids long. The V and J ends lost 5 bases and 4 bases, in that order; junction bases with no gene match: 8. The CDR3 DNA is TGTGCCAGCAGCGCCCGACAGGGCGGAAATCAGCCCCAGCATTTT. It specifies CASSARQGGNQPQHF.

This clonotype was observed a few times. This chain uses TRBV10-1 with TRBJ2-3, with TRBD2 matching over 11 bases. CDR3 length: 14 residues. Germline-derived CDR1 and CDR2 are WNHNN and SYGVQD (reference sequence). After removal of 0 bases from V and 13 bases from J, the junction contained 6 bases not matched to a gene. This CDR3 is CASSESLAGGSEYF. CDR3 DNA: TGCGCCAGCAGTGAGTCGTTAGCGGGGGGGTCTGAGTATTTT.

This clonotype was observed at least ten times. The rearrangement joins TRBV20-1 to TRBJ2-1; 7 bases match TRBD1. Germline loops: CDR1 DFQATT, CDR2 SNEGSKA (reference sequence). J was trimmed by 8 bases and V by 3 bases; bases with no gene match: 16. The CDR3 consists of 16 residues. The CDR3 loop is CSARSPTGSFVDEQFF. The DNA of the CDR3 is TGCAGTGCTAGGAGCCCGACAGGGTCTTTCGTCGATGAGCAGTTCTTC.

This clonotype was recorded at least ten times. V and J are TRBV7-8 and TRBJ2-4, with 10 bases that match TRBD2. The CDR3 extends over 15 amino acids. CDR1 and CDR2 from the germline V gene are SGHVS and FQNEAQ. Trimming removed 5 bases from V and 5 bases from J; junction bases left unmatched: 6. In DNA form, the CDR3 reads TGTGCCAGCAGCCTTAGCGGGGGGAGACAAAACATTCAGTACTTC. It yields the protein CASSLSGGRQNIQYF.

This clonotype was detected ten times or more. The chain combines TRBV12-3 or TRBV12-4 with TRBJ2-4; D call uncertain. Trimming removed 1 base at V and 5 bases at J, with 3 bases between. The CDR3 runs to 12 residues. As DNA, the CDR3 is TGTGCCAGCAGTTTAGGGGAAAACATTCAGTACTTC. This encodes CASSLGENIQYF.

This clonotype showed up just a few times. The CDR3 loop is CASSLGTGEYGYTF. For the CDR3, the DNA is TGTGCCAGCAGCTTAGGGACAGGGGAATATGGCTACACCTTC. The chain uses TRBV7-9 and TRBJ1-2; 9 bases are a match to TRBD1. The ends lost 1 base at V and 5 bases at J; junction bases unmatched: 2. This CDR3 has 14 amino acids. The germline V gene has CDR1 SEHNR and CDR2 FQNEAQ (reference sequence).

This clonotype appeared once. V usage is TRBV7-9 and J usage is TRBJ2-1; D remains ambiguous. Trimming cost V 5 bases and J 8 bases, with 10 bases left between them. The CDR3 has 12 amino acids. Germline CDR1 and CDR2: SEHNR and FQNEAQ (reference sequence). CDR3 protein: CASSLDTYEQFF. The CDR3 DNA is TGTGCCAGCAGCCTTGACACCTATGAGCAGTTCTTC. The whole variable domain, filled in from reference TRBV7-9 and TRBJ2-1, reads DTGVSQNPRHKITKRGQNVTFRCDPISEHNRLYWYRQTLGQGPEFLTYFQNEAQLEKSRLLSDRFSAERPKGSFSTLEIQRTEQGDSAMYLCASSLDTYEQFFGPGTRLTVL.

The gene calls are TRBV5-1 and TRBJ2-1; a weak D match, TRBD2 (6 bases). V lost 4 bases to trimming and J lost 7 bases, with 15 bases between them. This CDR3 has 14 amino acids. Germline CDR1 reads SGHRS; CDR2 reads YFSETQ. The CDR3, as DNA: TGCGCCAGCAGCGGGACTTCCCTGGGGAATGAGCAGTTCTTC. This codes for CASSGTSLGNEQFF.

The chain uses TRBV7-9 and TRBJ2-7; 9 nucleotides match TRBD1. Germline values: CDR1 SEHNR, CDR2 FQNEAQ (reference sequence). V was clipped by 2 bases and J by 1 base; unmatched bases: 3. The CDR3 loop spans 15 amino acids. The CDR3 coding sequence is TGTGCCAGCAGCTTAACAGGGGGCAGATCCTACGAGCAGTACTTC. Amino acid sequence: CASSLTGGRSYEQYF.

This clonotype showed up many times. This chain uses TRBV12-3 or TRBV12-4 with TRBJ2-2; D gene ambiguous. This CDR3 region has 14 residues. With 6 bases removed from V and 6 bases from J, the gap between germline ends came to 14 bases. Here the CDR3 DNA reads TGTGCCAGCAGCAAAACCGAGATCCCCGGGGAGCTGTTTTTT. Protein sequence: CASSKTEIPGELFF.

The V and J genes are TRBV12-3 or TRBV12-4 and TRBJ2-3; 12 bases align to TRBD2. V trimming: 6 bases; J trimming: 13 bases; junction bases outside the gene matches: 14. This CDR3 contains 15 residues. CDR3 sequence: CASSPTTSGGRREYF. In nucleotides, the CDR3 is TGTGCCAGCAGCCCTACGACTAGCGGGGGTAGGAGGGAGTATTTT.

This sequence joins TRBV29-1 and TRBJ2-7, with 9 bases lining up with TRBD1. Trimming cost V 6 bases and J 3 bases; bases outside gene matches: 6. The CDR3 contains 13 residues. The V gene's germline CDR1 is SQVTM and CDR2 ANQGSEA. CDR3 DNA sequence: TGCAGCGTCTCGATGGGACAGGGCTACGAGCAGTACTTC. It yields the protein CSVSMGQGYEQYF.

This clonotype was detected ten times or more. This chain uses TRBV29-1 with TRBJ1-6; D perhaps matches TRBD1 (5 bases). Germline CDR1 SQVTM, CDR2 ANQGSEA. V shed 4 bases and J shed 10 bases, with 17 bases lying between them. The CDR3 length is 14 residues. The CDR3 sequence: CSVGLQQGSSPLHF. The CDR3 DNA is TGCAGCGTTGGTCTCCAGCAGGGCAGCTCACCCCTCCACTTT.

In this sample, this clonotype turned up a few times. CDR3 residues: CASSVYAGANVLTF. In DNA form, the CDR3 reads TGTGCCAGCAGCGTGTACGCCGGGGCCAACGTCCTGACTTTC. This chain uses TRBV9 with TRBJ2-6; no firm D call. Germline V gene sequence: CDR1 SGDLS, CDR2 YYNGEE. CDR3 length: 14 amino acids. Trimming shortened V by 2 bases and J by 4 bases, and 7 bases separated the two germline ends.

This clonotype appeared many times. J is TRBJ2-5 and V is TRBV12-3 or TRBV12-4; D is uncertain. Trimming took 3 bases from V and 5 from J, leaving 10 bases between them. The CDR3 length is 13 residues. This chain's CDR3 is CASSLVGIETQYF. The CDR3 nucleotides are TGTGCCAGCAGTTTGGTGGGAATTGAGACCCAGTACTTC.

The gene calls are TRBV11-2 and TRBJ2-6; TRBD2 matches 8 bases. V shed 2 bases and J 2 bases; nucleotides not matched to a gene: 11. Germline CDR1 SGHAT, CDR2 FQNNGV. The CDR3 runs 19 residues. DNA of the CDR3: TGTGCCAGCAGCTTAAAGGTCGGGGGGGCGGTCACTGGGGCCAACGTCCTGACTTTC. Protein product: CASSLKVGGAVTGANVLTF.

The rearrangement joins TRBV5-1 to TRBJ2-1; no firm D call. V dropped 0 bases and J dropped 5 bases, with 15 bases sitting between them. Looked up from germline, CDR1 is SGHRS and CDR2 is YFSETQ. The CDR3 sequence is 16 residues long. The CDR3 spells CASSLASSHINNEQFF. The CDR3 DNA reads as TGCGCCAGCAGCTTGGCCTCGAGTCACATTAACAATGAGCAGTTCTTC.

This clonotype was seen repeatedly, ten times or more. This chain joins TRBV11-2 and TRBJ1-4, with 11 bases aligning to TRBD1. J lost 8 bases, V lost 3 bases, and 5 bases had no gene match. CDR3 length: 15 amino acids. Germline loops: CDR1 SGHAT, CDR2 FQNNGV. The CDR3 spells CASSLGTGGGEKLFF. As DNA, the CDR3 is TGTGCCAGCAGCTTGGGGACAGGGGGGGGCGAAAAACTGTTTTTT.